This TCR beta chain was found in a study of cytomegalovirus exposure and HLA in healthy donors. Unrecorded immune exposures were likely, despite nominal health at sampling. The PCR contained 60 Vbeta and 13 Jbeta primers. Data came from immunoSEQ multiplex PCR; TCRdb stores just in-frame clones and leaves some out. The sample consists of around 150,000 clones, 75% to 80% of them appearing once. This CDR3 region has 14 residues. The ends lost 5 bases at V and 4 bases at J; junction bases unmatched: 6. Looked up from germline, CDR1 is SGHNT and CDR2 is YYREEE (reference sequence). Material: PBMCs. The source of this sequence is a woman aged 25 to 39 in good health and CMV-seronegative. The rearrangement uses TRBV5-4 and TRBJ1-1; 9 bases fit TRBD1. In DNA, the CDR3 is TGTGCCAGCAGACCTACAGGGGGCGGCACTGAAGCTTTCTTT. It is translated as CASRPTGGGTEAFF. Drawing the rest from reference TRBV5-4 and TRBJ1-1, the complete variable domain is ETGVTQSPTHLIKTRGQQVTLRCSSQSGHNTVSWYQQALGQGPQFIFQYYREEENGRGNFPPRFSGLQFPNYSSELNVNALELDDSALYLCASRPTGGGTEAFFGQGTRLTVV.